This T cell receptor (beta chain) was found in a study of lymphopenia after photon versus proton radiotherapy. Study observations and caveats: Oligoclonal CD8+ Temra expansion after nadir drove photon patients' diversity drop. Authors raise, but do not show, better survival with proton therapy. Proton therapy kept repertoires fairly stable, unlike photons, which gained effector/memory cells. Larger post-nadir TCR diversity loss correlated inversely with survival in deceased patients.

The CDR3 has 13 residues. The V gene lost 2 bases and the J gene lost 1 base, with 5 bases spanning the gap. Germline CDR1 and CDR2: SNHLY and FYNNEI. The method was immunoSEQ multiplex PCR; TCRdb's version includes in-frame clones alone and lacks a portion of them. The sample has about 29,000 clones, 87% seen once. A word on this clone: Its antigen is unidentified. The sample carries other DNA sequences with the same CDR3.

Source: peripheral blood, taken from a patient treated with proton-based radiotherapy. V and J are TRBV2 and TRBJ1-1, with no clear D. The origin of this receptor is a woman aged 55-69 years with cholangiocarcinoma. Some clones in this sample may be carry-over from other donors' samples. CDR3 bases: TGTGCCAGCAGTGAACTTACGAACACTGAAGCTTTCTTT. Its protein is CASSELTNTEAFF.